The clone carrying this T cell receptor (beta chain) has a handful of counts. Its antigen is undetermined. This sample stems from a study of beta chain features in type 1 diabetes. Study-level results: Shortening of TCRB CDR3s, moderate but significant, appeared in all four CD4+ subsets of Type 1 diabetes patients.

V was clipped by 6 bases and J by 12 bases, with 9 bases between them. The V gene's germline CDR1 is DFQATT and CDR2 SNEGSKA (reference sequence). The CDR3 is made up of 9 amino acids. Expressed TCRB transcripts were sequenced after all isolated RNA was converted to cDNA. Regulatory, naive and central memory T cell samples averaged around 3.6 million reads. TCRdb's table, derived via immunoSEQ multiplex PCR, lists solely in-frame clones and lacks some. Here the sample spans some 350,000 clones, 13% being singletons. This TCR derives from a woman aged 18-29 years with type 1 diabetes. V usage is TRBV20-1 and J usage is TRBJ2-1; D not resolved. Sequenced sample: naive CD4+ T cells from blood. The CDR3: CSASPGQFF. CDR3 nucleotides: TGCAGTGCGAGTCCTGGGCAGTTCTTC.